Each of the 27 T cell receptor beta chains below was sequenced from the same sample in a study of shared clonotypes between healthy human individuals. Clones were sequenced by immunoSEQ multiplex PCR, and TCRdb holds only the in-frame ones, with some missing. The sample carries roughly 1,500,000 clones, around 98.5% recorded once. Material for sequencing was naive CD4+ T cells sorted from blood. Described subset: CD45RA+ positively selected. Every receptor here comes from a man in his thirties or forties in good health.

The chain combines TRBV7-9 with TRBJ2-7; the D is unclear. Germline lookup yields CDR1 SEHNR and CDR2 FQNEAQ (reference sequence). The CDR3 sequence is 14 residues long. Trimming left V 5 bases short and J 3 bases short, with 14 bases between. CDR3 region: CASSPGGWGYEQYF. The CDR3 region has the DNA TGTGCCAGCAGCCCGGGCGGATGGGGCTACGAGCAGTACTTC.

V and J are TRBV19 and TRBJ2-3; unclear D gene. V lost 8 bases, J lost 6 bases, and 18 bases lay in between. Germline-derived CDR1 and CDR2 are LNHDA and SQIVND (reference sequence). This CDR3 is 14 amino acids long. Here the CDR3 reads CASSVVVGSDTQYF. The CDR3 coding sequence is TGTGCCAGTTCGGTAGTCGTAGGCTCTGATACGCAGTATTTT.

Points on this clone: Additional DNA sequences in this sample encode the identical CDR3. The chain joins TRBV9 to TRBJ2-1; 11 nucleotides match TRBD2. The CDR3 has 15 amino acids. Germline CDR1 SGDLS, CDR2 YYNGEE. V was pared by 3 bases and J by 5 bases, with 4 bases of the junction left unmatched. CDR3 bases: TGTGCCAGCAGCGCTACTAGCGGGAGCCACAATGAGCAGTTCTTC. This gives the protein CASSATSGSHNEQFF.

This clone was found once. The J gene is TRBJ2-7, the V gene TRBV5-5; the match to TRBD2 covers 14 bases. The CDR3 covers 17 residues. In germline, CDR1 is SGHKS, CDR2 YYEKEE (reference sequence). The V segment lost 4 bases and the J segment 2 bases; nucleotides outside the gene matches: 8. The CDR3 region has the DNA TGTGCCAGCAGCCCTGGACTAGCGGGAGGTATACCCTACGAGCAGTACTTC. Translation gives CASSPGLAGGIPYEQYF.

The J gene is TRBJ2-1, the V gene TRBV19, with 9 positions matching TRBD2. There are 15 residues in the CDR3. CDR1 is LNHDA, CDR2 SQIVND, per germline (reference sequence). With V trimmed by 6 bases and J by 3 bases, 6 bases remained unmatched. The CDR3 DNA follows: TGTGCCAGTAGCCAACTAGCGGGCTTCTACAATGAGCAGTTCTTC. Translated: CASSQLAGFYNEQFF.

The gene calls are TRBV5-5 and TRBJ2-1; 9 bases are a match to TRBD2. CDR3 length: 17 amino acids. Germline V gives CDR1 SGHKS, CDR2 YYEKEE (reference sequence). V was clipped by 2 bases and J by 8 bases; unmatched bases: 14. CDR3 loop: CASSFVLFAGGPDEQFF. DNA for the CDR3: TGTGCCAGCAGCTTTGTCCTTTTCGCGGGAGGGCCCGATGAGCAGTTCTTC.

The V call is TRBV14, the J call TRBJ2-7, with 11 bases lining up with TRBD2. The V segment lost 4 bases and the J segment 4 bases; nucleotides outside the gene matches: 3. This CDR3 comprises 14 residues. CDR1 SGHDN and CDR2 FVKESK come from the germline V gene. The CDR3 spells CASSLTSGRYEQYF. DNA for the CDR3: TGTGCCAGCAGCCTAACTAGCGGGAGATACGAGCAGTACTTC.

This chain's CDR3 is CASSSSSERDNEQFF. CDR3 nucleotide sequence: TGTGCCAGCAGTTCCTCTAGTGAGCGCGACAATGAGCAGTTCTTC. The chain uses TRBV27 and TRBJ2-1; the D is unclear. The germline gives CDR1 MNHEY, CDR2 SMNVEV (reference sequence). Trimming pared 4 bases from V and 5 bases from J, leaving 15 bases between. The CDR3 has 15 residues.

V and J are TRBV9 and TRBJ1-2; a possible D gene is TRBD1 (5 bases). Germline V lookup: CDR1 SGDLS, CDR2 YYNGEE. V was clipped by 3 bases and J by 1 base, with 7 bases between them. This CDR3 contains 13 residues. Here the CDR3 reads CASSGGNNYGYTF. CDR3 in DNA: TGTGCCAGCAGCGGGGGGAATAACTATGGCTACACCTTC.

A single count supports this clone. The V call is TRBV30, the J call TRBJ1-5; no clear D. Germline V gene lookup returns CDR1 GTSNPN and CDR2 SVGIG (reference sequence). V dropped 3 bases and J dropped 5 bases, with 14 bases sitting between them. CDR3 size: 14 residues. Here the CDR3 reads CAWSSGGWDQPQHF. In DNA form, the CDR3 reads TGTGCCTGGAGCTCCGGAGGGTGGGATCAGCCCCAGCATTTT.

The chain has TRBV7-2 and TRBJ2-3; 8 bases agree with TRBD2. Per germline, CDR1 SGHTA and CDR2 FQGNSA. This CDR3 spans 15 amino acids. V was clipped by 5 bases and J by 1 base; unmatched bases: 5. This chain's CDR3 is CASSQRRGGTDTQYF. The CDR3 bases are TGTGCCAGCAGCCAACGGCGGGGGGGCACAGATACGCAGTATTTT.

The CDR3 DNA sequence: TGCGCCAGCAGCCGGGCGCGGCTGGGACTAGACGAGCAGTACTTC. Protein sequence: CASSRARLGLDEQYF. The J gene is TRBJ2-7, the V gene TRBV4-3, with 8 bases matching TRBD2. The CDR3 has 15 amino acids. Trimming removed 4 bases from V and 5 bases from J; junction bases left unmatched: 10. Germline V gene lookup returns CDR1 LGHNA and CDR2 YSLEER.

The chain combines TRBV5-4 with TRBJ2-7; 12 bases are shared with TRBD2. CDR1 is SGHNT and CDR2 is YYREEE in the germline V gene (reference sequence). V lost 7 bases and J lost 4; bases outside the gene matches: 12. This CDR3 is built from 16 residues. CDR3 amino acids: CASSKAGTSGSYEQYF. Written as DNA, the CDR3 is TGTGCCAGCTCTAAGGCTGGGACTAGCGGGTCGTACGAGCAGTACTTC.

This CDR3 is CASSQGLAGSGEQFF. The DNA for the CDR3 is TGTGCCAGCAGCCAGGGACTAGCGGGAAGTGGTGAGCAGTTCTTC. This rearrangement joins TRBV11-3 to TRBJ2-1; 13 bases fit TRBD2. This CDR3 region has 15 residues. Germline V gene data show CDR1 as SGHNT and CDR2 as YENEEA. The V segment lost 5 bases and the J segment 9 bases; nucleotides outside the gene matches: 7.

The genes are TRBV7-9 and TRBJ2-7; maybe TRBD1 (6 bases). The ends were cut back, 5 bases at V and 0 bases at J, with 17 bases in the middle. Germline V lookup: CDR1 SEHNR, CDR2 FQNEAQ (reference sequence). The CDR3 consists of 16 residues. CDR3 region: CASSHQTGLPSYEQYF. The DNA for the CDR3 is TGTGCCAGCAGCCACCAAACAGGGTTACCCTCCTACGAGCAGTACTTC.

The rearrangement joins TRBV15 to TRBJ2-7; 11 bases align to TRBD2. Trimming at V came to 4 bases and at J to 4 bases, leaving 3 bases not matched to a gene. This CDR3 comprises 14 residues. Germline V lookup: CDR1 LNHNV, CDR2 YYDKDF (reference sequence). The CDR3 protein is CATSIRTSGYEQYF. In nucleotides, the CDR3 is TGTGCCACCAGCATTAGGACTAGCGGGTACGAGCAGTACTTC.

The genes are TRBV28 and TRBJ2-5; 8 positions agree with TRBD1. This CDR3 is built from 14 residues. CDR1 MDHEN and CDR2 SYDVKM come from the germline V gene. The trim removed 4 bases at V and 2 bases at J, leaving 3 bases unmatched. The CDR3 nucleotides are TGTGCCAGCAGTTGGGACAGGAGACAAGAGACCCAGTACTTC. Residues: CASSWDRRQETQYF.

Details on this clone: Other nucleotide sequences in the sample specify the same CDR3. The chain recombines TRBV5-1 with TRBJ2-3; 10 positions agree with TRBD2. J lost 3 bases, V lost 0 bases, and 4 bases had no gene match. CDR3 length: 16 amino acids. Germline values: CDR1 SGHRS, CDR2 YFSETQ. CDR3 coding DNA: TGCGCCAGCAGCTTGGGTCTAGCGGGAGCAACAGATACGCAGTATTTT. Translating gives CASSLGLAGATDTQYF. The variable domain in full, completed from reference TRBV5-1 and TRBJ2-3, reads KAGVTQTPRYLIKTRGQQVTLSCSPISGHRSVSWYQQTPGQGLQFLFEYFSETQRNKGNFPGRFSGRQFSNSRSEMNVSTLELGDSALYLCASSLGLAGATDTQYFGPGTRLTVL.

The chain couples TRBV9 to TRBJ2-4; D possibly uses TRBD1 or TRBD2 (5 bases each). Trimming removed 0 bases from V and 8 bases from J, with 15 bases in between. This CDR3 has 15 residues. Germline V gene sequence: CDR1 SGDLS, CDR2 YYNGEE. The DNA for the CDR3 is TGTGCCAGCAGCGTAGGCAACAAGGTGGGGGACATTCAGTACTTC. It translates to CASSVGNKVGDIQYF.

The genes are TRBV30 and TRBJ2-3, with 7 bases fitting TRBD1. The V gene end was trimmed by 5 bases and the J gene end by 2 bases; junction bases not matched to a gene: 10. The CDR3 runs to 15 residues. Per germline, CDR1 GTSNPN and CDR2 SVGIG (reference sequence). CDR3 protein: CAWRNRDSNTDTQYF. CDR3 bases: TGTGCCTGGCGCAACCGGGACAGCAACACAGATACGCAGTATTTT.

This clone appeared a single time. The CDR3 coding sequence is TGTGCCAGCAGCCGTACACCGGGAGATAACACCGGGGAGCTGTTTTTT. Protein sequence: CASSRTPGDNTGELFF. The chain combines TRBV11-1 with TRBJ2-2; a possible D gene is TRBD2 (6 bases). V was pared by 5 bases and J by 2 bases, with 15 bases between. Germline V CDR1 and CDR2: SGHAT, FQDESV (reference sequence). The CDR3 spans 16 residues.

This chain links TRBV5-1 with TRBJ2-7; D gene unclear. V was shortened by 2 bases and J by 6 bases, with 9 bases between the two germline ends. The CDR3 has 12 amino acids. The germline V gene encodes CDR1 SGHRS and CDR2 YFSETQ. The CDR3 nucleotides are TGCGCCAGCAGCTTCCAAGCCGGCGAGCAGTACTTC. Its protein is CASSFQAGEQYF.

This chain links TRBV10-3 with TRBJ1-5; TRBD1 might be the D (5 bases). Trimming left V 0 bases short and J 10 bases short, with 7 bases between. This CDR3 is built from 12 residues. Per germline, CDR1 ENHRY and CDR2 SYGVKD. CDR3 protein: CAISESGTPQHF. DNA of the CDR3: TGTGCCATCAGTGAGTCTGGGACTCCCCAGCATTTT.

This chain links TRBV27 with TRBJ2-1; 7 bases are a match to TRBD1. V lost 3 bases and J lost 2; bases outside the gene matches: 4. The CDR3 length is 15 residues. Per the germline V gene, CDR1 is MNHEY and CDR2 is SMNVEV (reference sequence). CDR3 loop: CASSFQGTAYNEQFF. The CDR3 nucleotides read TGTGCCAGCAGTTTTCAGGGGACAGCCTACAATGAGCAGTTCTTC.

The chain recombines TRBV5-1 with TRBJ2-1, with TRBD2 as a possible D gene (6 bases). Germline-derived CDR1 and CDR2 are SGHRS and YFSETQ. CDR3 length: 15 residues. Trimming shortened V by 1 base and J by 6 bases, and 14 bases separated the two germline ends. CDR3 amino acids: CASSLTSPSPNEQFF. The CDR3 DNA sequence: TGCGCCAGCAGCTTGACTAGCCCATCTCCCAATGAGCAGTTCTTC.

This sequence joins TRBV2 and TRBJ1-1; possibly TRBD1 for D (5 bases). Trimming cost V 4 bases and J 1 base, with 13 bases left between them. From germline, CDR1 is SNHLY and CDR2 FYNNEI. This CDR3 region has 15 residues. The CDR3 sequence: CASSVGRVENTEAFF. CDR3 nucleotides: TGTGCCAGCAGTGTAGGCAGGGTAGAGAACACTGAAGCTTTCTTT. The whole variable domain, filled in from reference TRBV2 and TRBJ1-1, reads EPEVTQTPSHQVTQMGQEVILRCVPISNHLYFYWYRQILGQKVEFLVSFYNNEISEKSEIFDDQFSVERPDGSNFTLKIRSTKLEDSAMYFCASSVGRVENTEAFFGQGTRLTVV.

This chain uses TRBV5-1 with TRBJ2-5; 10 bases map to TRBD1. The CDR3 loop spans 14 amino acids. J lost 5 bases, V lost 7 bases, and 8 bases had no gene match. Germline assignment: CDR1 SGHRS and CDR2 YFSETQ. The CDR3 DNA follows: TGCGCCAGCGGAAGACAGGGGGCGGGTGAGACCCAGTACTTC. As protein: CASGRQGAGETQYF.